This T cell receptor (beta chain) was retrieved from a study of shared clonotypes between healthy human individuals. Study results and caveats: The study found 4.5% to 6% of naive CD4 clonotypes shared across several donors.

With regard to this clone: The target antigen is unknown.

CDR1 and CDR2 from the germline V gene are KGHSH and LQKENI. Trimming removed 1 base from V and 2 bases from J, with 9 bases in between. The CDR3 loop spans 14 amino acids. Assay used: immunoSEQ multiplex PCR; TCRdb lists only in-frame clones, some missing. The data contain some 790,000 clones, over 60% of them singletons. Sequencing used memory CD4+ T cells sorted from blood. Stated subset: CD45RA-negative fraction. This chain links TRBV18 with TRBJ2-7; D remains unclear. This receptor was identified in a woman in her thirties in good health. The CDR3 DNA reads TGTGCCAGCTCACCACAGGAACCCGCCTACGAGCAGTACTTC. Translation gives CASSPQEPAYEQYF.